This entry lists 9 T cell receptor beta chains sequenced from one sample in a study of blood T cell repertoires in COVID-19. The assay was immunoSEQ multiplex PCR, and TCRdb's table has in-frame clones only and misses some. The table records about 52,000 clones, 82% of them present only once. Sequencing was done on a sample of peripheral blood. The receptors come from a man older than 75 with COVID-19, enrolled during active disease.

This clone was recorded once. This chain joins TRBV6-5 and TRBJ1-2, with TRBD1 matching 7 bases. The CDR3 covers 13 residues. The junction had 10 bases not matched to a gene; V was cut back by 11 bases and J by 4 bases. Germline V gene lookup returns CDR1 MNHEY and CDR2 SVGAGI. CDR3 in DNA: TGTGCCGCCGCTTACAGGGGTGGCTATGGCTACACCTTC. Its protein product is CAAAYRGGYGYTF.

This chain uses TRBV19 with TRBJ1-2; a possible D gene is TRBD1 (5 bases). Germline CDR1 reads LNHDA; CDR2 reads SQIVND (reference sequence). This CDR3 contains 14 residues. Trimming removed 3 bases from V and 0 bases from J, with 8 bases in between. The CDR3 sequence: CASSILGANYGYTF. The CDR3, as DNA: TGTGCCAGTAGTATTTTAGGGGCTAACTATGGCTACACCTTC.

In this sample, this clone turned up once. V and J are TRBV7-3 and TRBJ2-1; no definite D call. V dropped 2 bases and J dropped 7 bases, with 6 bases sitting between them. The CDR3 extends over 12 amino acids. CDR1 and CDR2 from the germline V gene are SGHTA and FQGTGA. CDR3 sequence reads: CASSLSGNEQFF. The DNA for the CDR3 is TGTGCCAGCAGCTTATCCGGGAATGAGCAGTTCTTC. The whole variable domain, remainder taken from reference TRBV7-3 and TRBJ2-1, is GAGVSQTPSNKVTEKGKYVELRCDPISGHTALYWYRQSLGQGPEFLIYFQGTGAADDSGLPNDRFFAVRPEGSVSTLKIQRTERGDSAVYLCASSLSGNEQFFGPGTRLTVL.

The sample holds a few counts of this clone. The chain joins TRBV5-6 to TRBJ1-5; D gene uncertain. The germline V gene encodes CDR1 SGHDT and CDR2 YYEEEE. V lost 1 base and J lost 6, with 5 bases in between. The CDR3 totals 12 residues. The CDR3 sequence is CASSLRSQPQHF. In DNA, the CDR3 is TGTGCCAGCAGCTTGAGGAGTCAGCCCCAGCATTTT. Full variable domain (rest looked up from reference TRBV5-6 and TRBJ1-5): DAGVTQSPTHLIKTRGQQVTLRCSPKSGHDTVSWYQQALGQGPQFIFQYYEEEERQRGNFPDRFSGHQFPNYSSELNVNALLLGDSALYLCASSLRSQPQHFGDGTRLSIL.

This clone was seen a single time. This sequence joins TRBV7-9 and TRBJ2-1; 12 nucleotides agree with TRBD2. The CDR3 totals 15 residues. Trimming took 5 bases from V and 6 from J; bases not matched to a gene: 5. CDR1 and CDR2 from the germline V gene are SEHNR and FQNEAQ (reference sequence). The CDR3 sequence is CASSPSGGGANEQFF. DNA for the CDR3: TGTGCCAGCAGCCCTAGCGGGGGGGGCGCCAATGAGCAGTTCTTC.

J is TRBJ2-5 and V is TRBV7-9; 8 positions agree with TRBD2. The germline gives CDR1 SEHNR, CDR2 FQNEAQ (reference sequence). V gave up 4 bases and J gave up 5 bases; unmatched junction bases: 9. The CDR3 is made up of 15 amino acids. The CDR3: CASSSRGGLGETQYF. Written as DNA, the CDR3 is TGTGCCAGCAGCTCCCGGGGGGGCCTCGGGGAGACCCAGTACTTC.

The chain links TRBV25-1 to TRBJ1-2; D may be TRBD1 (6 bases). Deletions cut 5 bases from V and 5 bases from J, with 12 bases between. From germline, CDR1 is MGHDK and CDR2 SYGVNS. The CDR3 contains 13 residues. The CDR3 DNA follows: TGTGCCAGCAGTTCAAACACAGGGTATGGCTACACCTTC. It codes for CASSSNTGYGYTF.

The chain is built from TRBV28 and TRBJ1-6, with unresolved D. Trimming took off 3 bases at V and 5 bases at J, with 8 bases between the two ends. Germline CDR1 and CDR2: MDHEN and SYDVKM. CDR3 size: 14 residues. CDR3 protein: CASSLPGNNSPLHF. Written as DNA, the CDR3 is TGTGCCAGCAGTTTGCCGGGGAATAATTCACCCCTCCACTTT. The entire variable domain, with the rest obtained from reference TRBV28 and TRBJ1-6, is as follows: DVKVTQSSRYLVKRTGEKVFLECVQDMDHENMFWYRQDPGLGLRLIYFSYDVKMKEKGDIPEGYSVSREKKERFSLILESASTNQTSMYLCASSLPGNNSPLHFGNGTRLTVT.

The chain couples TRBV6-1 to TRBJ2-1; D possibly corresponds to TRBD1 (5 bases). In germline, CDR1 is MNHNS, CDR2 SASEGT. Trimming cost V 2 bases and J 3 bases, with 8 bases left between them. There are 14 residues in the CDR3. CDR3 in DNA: TGTGCCAGCAGTGAACAGGGCTACTACAATGAGCAGTTCTTC. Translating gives CASSEQGYYNEQFF.